This TCR beta chain was sequenced in a study of T cell responses to AZD1222 COVID-19 vaccine. This CDR3 comprises 16 residues. The ends were cut back, 0 bases at V and 4 bases at J, with 16 bases in the middle. Per germline, CDR1 SGHAT and CDR2 FQNNGV. Only in-frame clones appear in the TCRdb table, and some are missing; sequencing was by immunoSEQ multiplex PCR. This table has some 54,000 clones, about 90% appearing once. The TCR was taken from an adult in good health. The J gene is TRBJ2-7, the V gene TRBV11-2; D remains ambiguous. The material sequenced was peripheral blood, taken on day 0 of AZD1222 vaccination. CDR3 protein: CASSLEAVTPLYEQYF. The CDR3 bases are TGTGCCAGCAGCTTAGAGGCCGTGACACCCTTGTACGAGCAGTACTTC. The full variable domain, completed using reference TRBV11-2 and TRBJ2-7, is EAGVAQSPRYKIIEKRQSVAFWCNPISGHATLYWYQQILGQGPKLLIQFQNNGVVDDSQLPKDRFSAERLKGVDSTLKIQPAKLEDSAVYLCASSLEAVTPLYEQYFGPGTRLTVT.